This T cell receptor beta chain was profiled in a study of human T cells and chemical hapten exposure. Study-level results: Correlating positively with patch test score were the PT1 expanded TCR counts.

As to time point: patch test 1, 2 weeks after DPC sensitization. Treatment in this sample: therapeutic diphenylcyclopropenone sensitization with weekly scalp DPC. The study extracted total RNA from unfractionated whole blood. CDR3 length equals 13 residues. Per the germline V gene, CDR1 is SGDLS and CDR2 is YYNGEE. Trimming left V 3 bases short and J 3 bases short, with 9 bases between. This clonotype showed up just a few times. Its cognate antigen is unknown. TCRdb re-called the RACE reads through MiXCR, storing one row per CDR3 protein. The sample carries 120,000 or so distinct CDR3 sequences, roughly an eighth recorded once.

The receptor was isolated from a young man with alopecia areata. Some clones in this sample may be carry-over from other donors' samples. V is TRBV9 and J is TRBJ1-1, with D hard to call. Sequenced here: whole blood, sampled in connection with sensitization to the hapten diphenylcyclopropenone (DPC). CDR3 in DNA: TGTGCCAGCAGCGAAGAGGGTTACACTGAAGCTTTCTTT. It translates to CASSEEGYTEAFF.